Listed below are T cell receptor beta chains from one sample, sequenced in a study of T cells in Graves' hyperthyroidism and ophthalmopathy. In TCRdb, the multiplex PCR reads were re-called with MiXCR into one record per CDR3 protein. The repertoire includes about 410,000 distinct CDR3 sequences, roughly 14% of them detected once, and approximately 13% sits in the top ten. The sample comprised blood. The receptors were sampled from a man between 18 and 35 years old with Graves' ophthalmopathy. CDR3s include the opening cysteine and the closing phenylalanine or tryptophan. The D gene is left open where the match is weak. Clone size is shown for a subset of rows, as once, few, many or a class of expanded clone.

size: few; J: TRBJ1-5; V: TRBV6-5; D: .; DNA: TGTGCCAGCAGTTACTACTCCTATAGCAATCAGCCCCAGCATTTT; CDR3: CASSYYSYSNQPQHF
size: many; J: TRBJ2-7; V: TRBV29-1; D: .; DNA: TGCAGCGTTTTGATCTCCTACGAGCAGTACTTC; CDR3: CSVLISYEQYF
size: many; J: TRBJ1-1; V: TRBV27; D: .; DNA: TGTGCCAGCAGTATAGAGCGTCGCACTGAAGCTTTCTTT; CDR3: CASSIERRTEAFF
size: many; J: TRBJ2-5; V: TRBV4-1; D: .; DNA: TGCGCCAGCAGCCAAGTTGCCGGGGGGCCAGGGGAGACCCAGTACTTC; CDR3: CASSQVAGGPGETQYF
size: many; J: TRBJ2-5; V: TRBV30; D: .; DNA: TGTGCCTGGTTGGGAGTACAAGAGACCCAGTACTTC; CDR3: CAWLGVQETQYF
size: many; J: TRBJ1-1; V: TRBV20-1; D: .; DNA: TGCAGTGCTAGCAGGGTTACTGAAGCTTTCTTT; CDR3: CSASRVTEAFF
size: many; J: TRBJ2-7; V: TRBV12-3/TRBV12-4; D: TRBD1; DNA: TGTGCCAGCAGTAACCGGGACAGGAAGTACGAGCAGTACTTC; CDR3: CASSNRDRKYEQYF
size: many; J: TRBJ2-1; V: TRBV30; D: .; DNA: TGTGCCTGGGCAGGTTGGCTGGAAAGGAGCAATGAGCAGTTCTTC; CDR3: CAWAGWLERSNEQFF
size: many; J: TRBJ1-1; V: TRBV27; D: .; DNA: TGTGCCAGCAGCTTGTGGGAATACACTGAAGCTTTCTTT; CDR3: CASSLWEYTEAFF
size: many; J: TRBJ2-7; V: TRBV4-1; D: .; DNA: TGCGCCAGCAGCCAGGGCCCAACCTACGAGCAGTACTTC; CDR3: CASSQGPTYEQYF
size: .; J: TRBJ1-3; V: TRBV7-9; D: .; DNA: TGTGCCAGCGCTGGATTGAGCTCTGGAAACACCATATATTTT; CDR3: CASAGLSSGNTIYF
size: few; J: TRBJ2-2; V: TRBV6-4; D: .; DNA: TGTGCCAGCAGTGAAAGAGCGGGGAACACCGGGGAGCTGTTTTTT; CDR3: CASSERAGNTGELFF
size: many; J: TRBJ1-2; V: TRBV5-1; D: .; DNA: TGCGCCAGCAGCCGGGACGGATCTAACTATGGCTACACCTTC; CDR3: CASSRDGSNYGYTF
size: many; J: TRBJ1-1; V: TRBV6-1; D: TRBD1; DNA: TGTGCCAGCAGTTTCAGCTCGGGACAGGGAAGCGTGAACACTGAAGCTTTCTTT; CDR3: CASSFSSGQGSVNTEAFF
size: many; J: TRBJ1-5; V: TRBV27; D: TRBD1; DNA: TGTGCCAGCAGTTCCCCGACAGGGACGAGATATAGCAATCAGCCCCAGCATTTT; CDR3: CASSSPTGTRYSNQPQHF
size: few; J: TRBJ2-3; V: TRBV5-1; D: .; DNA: TGCGCCAGCAGCGTCGGACAGATCGCAGATACGCAGTATTTT; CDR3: CASSVGQIADTQYF
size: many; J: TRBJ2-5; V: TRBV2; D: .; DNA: TGTGCCAGCAGGTCCGGGACACAAGAGACCCAGTACTTC; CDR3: CASRSGTQETQYF
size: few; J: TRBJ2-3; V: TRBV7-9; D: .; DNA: TGTGCCAGCAGCTTAGCTGGTAACACAGATACGCAGTATTTT; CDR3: CASSLAGNTDTQYF
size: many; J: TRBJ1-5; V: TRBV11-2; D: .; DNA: TGTGCCAGCAGCTTAGATCTGGGTATTAGGAGGCAGCCCCAGCATTTT; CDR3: CASSLDLGIRRQPQHF
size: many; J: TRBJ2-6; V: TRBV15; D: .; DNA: TGTGCCACCAGCCACCGAAGTACATGGTCGTCTGGGGCCAACGTCCTGACTTTC; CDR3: CATSHRSTWSSGANVLTF
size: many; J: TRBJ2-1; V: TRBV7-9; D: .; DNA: TGTGCCAGCAGCTTGGGCGACCGGGACGTCAATGAGCAGTTCTTC; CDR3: CASSLGDRDVNEQFF
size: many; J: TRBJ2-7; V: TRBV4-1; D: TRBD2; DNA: TGCGCCAGCAGCCAAGTGTTTCGGGGGGGGGCGGCCTACGAGCAGTACTTC; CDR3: CASSQVFRGGAAYEQYF
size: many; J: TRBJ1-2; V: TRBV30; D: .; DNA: TGTGCCTGGCCGGACAGCCTAGGATTCTATGGCTACACCTTC; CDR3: CAWPDSLGFYGYTF
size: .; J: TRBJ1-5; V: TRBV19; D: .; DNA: TGTGCCAGTAGTCCCCCAAGAGCCGCTCAGCCCCAGCATTTT; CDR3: CASSPPRAAQPQHF
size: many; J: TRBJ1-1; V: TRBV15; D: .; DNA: TGTGCCACCAGCAGAGCCCTCATCATGAACACTGAAGCTTTCTTT; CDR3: CATSRALIMNTEAFF
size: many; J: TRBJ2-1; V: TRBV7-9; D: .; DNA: TGTGCCAGCAGCCCTGCTAATGAGCAGTTCTTC; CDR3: CASSPANEQFF
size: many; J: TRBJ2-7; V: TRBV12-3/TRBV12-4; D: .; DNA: TGTGCCAGCACCAGAGACATACTCTACGAGCAGTACTTC; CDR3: CASTRDILYEQYF
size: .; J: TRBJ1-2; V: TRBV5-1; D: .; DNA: TGCGCCAGCAGCTTGGCCAATACAGGGCGCGGCTACACCTTC; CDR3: CASSLANTGRGYTF
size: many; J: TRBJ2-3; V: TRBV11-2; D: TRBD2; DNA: TGTGCCAGCAGCGTACGGGGGGGCTCATCAGATACGCAGTATTTT; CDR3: CASSVRGGSSDTQYF
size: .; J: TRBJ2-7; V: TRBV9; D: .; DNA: TGTGCCAGCAGCGTAGGAGGCAATGAGCAGTACTTC; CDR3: CASSVGGNEQYF
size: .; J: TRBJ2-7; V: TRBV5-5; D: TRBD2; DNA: TGTGCCAGCAGCTGGAGCGGGGTTAGGTCCTACGAGCAGTACTTC; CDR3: CASSWSGVRSYEQYF
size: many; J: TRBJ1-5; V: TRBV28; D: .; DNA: TGTGCCAGCAGTTCGGTGGACGAGAGCAATCAGCCCCAGCATTTT; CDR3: CASSSVDESNQPQHF
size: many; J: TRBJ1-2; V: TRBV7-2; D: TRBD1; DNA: TGTGCCAGCAGCCCAGGGGGACAGACAACCTATGGCTACACCTTC; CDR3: CASSPGGQTTYGYTF
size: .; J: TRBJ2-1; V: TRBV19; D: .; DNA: TGTGCCAGTGTGGGAAGTATCGGGAGCTCCTACAATGAGCAGTTCTTC; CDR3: CASVGSIGSSYNEQFF
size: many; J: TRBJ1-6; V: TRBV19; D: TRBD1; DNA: TGTGCCAGTAGTACCCGACAGGGGCGTAATTCACCCCTCCACTTT; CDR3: CASSTRQGRNSPLHF
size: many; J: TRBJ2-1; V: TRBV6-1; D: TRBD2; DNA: TGTGCCAGCAGCAGACTCCTAGCGGGGGGCTACAATGAGCAGTTCTTC; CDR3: CASSRLLAGGYNEQFF
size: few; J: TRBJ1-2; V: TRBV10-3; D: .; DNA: TGTGCCATCAGTGAGTCAGGTCGGGGGCTCGACTATGGCTACACCTTC; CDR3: CAISESGRGLDYGYTF